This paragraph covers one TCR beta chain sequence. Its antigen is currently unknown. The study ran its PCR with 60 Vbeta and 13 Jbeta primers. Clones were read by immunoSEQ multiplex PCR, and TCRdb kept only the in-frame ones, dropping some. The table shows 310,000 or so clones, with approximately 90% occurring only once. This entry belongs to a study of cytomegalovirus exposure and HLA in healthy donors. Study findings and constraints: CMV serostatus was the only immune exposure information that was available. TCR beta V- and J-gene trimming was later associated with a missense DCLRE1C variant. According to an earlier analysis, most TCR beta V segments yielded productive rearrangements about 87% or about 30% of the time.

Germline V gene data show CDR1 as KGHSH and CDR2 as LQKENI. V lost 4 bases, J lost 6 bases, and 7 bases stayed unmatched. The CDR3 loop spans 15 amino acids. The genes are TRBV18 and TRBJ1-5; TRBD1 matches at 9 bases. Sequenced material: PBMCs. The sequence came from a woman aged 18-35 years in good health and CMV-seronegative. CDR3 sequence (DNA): TGTGCCAGCTCACTGGGACAGGGTAAGATTCAGCCCCAGCATTTT. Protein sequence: CASSLGQGKIQPQHF. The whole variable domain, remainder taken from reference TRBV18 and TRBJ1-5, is NAGVMQNPRHLVRRRGQEARLRCSPMKGHSHVYWYRQLPEEGLKFMVYLQKENIIDESGMPKERFSAEFPKEGPSILRIQQVVRGDSAAYFCASSLGQGKIQPQHFGDGTRLSIL.